A selection of T cell receptor beta chains follows, all from one sample in a study of shared clonotypes between healthy human individuals. TCRdb's copy holds only in-frame clones and misses some; the assay was immunoSEQ multiplex PCR. The table lists about 320,000 clones, 87% of them singletons. The sequenced sample was memory CD8+ T cells sorted from blood. The origin of the receptors is a man younger than 35 in good health. Each CDR3 is given with its conserved first and last residue. A D gene is named only where the DNA matches it firmly. Some rows have no size entry. The others give once, few or many, or a class for an expanded clone.

D gene,J gene,clone size,V gene,CDR3 protein,CDR3 DNA
NA,TRBJ2-7,NA,TRBV7-6,CASTEGDSKVYEQYF,TGTGCCAGCACCGAGGGGGATTCGAAAGTTTACGAGCAGTACTTC
TRBD1,TRBJ2-3,NA,TRBV11-2,CASSLVAGGLDTQYF,TGTGCCAGCAGCTTAGTGGCAGGGGGCCTAGATACGCAGTATTTT
NA,TRBJ2-7,NA,TRBV7-3,CASSLTVRGEQYF,TGTGCCAGCAGCTTAACAGTCCGCGGGGAGCAGTACTTC
NA,TRBJ2-7,once,TRBV19,CASMGPGPQTLYEQYF,TGTGCCAGTATGGGCCCCGGGCCCCAAACCCTTTACGAGCAGTACTTC
TRBD1,TRBJ2-2,NA,TRBV7-9,CASSFRARRGRAGELFF,TGTGCCAGCAGCTTTAGGGCCCGCAGGGGGCGGGCCGGGGAGCTGTTTTTT
NA,TRBJ2-7,NA,TRBV15,CATSRDLPGQGPGEQYF,TGTGCCACCAGCAGAGATCTCCCGGGACAAGGACCGGGGGAGCAGTACTTC
TRBD2,TRBJ2-7,NA,TRBV11-3,CASSLLGLAGVNEQYF,TGTGCCAGCAGCTTACTCGGTCTAGCGGGAGTCAACGAGCAGTACTTC
NA,TRBJ2-2,once,TRBV6-5,CASSYPNTGELFF,TGTGCCAGCAGTTACCCCAACACCGGGGAGCTGTTTTTT
TRBD2,TRBJ2-1,once,TRBV27,CASSPLAGVGNEQFF,TGTGCCAGCAGTCCTCTGGCGGGAGTGGGCAATGAGCAGTTCTTC
TRBD1,TRBJ1-6,once,TRBV9,CASSLTDRDYNSPLHF,TGTGCCAGCAGCCTCACGGACAGGGACTATAATTCACCCCTCCACTTT
NA,TRBJ1-4,few,TRBV27,CASSDYEKLFF,TGTGCCAGCAGTGACTATGAAAAACTGTTTTTT
TRBD2,TRBJ2-7,NA,TRBV14,CASSPKSGRSYEQYF,TGTGCCAGCAGCCCAAAGAGCGGGAGGTCCTACGAGCAGTACTTC
NA,TRBJ2-3,NA,TRBV13,CASSYPPLALSTDTQYF,TGTGCCAGCAGCTACCCCCCTCTAGCGCTCAGCACAGATACGCAGTATTTT
TRBD1,TRBJ2-7,NA,TRBV7-9,CASSHRDRDYEQYF,TGTGCCAGCAGCCACCGGGACAGGGACTACGAGCAGTACTTC
NA,TRBJ1-3,NA,TRBV10-2,CASRQLPGAGNTIYF,TGCGCCAGCAGACAATTGCCGGGAGCTGGAAACACCATATATTTT
NA,TRBJ2-1,NA,TRBV7-9,CASLGGEFYNEQFF,TGTGCCAGCCTAGGCGGGGAATTCTACAATGAGCAGTTCTTC
NA,TRBJ2-1,NA,TRBV4-1,CASSQIGGSYNEQFF,TGCGCCAGCAGCCAAATCGGGGGCTCCTACAATGAGCAGTTCTTC
TRBD2,TRBJ2-7,NA,TRBV4-1,CASSQVIAGISTRQYF,TGCGCCAGCAGCCAAGTAATAGCGGGGATATCTACGAGGCAGTACTTC
NA,TRBJ2-7,NA,TRBV7-9,CASSIRVHEQYF,TGTGCCAGCAGCATCAGGGTCCACGAGCAGTACTTC
NA,TRBJ2-5,once,TRBV10-3,CAVGPIQETQYF,TGTGCCGTCGGGCCGATTCAAGAGACCCAGTACTTC
NA,TRBJ2-2,NA,TRBV7-9,CASSLTDRTNTGELFF,TGTGCCAGCAGCTTAACCGACAGAACAAACACCGGGGAGCTGTTTTTT
TRBD2,TRBJ2-5,NA,TRBV10-3,CTISESNTSGLEGETQYF,TGTACCATCAGTGAGTCGAACACTAGCGGGCTAGAGGGAGAGACCCAGTACTTC
TRBD2,TRBJ2-3,once,TRBV7-2,CASSILPGLAGETQYF,TGTGCCAGCAGCATCCTACCGGGACTAGCGGGAGAGACGCAGTATTTT
NA,TRBJ1-2,NA,TRBV27,CASSPEGTLGHYGYTF,TGTGCCAGCAGTCCAGAGGGGACCCTAGGGCACTATGGCTACACCTTC
TRBD2,TRBJ2-1,NA,TRBV2,CASYGETGEFGTSAFNEQFF,TGTGCCAGCTATGGGGAGACGGGAGAGTTTGGGACTAGCGCCTTCAATGAGCAGTTCTTC
NA,TRBJ2-1,NA,TRBV9,CASSGLNEQFF,TGTGCCAGCAGCGGGCTCAATGAGCAGTTCTTC
NA,TRBJ1-5,few,TRBV4-3,CASSRTRALGQPQHF,TGCGCCAGCAGCCGCACCCGGGCCCTGGGGCAGCCCCAGCATTTT
NA,TRBJ2-1,NA,TRBV10-2,CASSERTFLVEQFF,TGCGCCAGCAGTGAAAGGACCTTTCTGGTTGAGCAGTTCTTC
NA,TRBJ2-1,NA,TRBV7-2,CASSRTLWNEQFF,TGTGCCAGCAGCCGAACCCTATGGAATGAGCAGTTCTTC
NA,TRBJ2-7,NA,TRBV11-3,CASSLAGDYEQYF,TGTGCCAGCAGCTTAGCAGGGGACTACGAGCAGTACTTC
NA,TRBJ1-2,NA,TRBV25-1,CASSGGRAQWGYGYTF,TGTGCCAGCAGTGGGGGCAGAGCTCAATGGGGCTATGGCTACACCTTC
NA,TRBJ1-6,NA,TRBV27,CASSLSDNSPLHF,TGTGCCAGCAGTTTGTCGGATAATTCACCCCTCCACTTT
NA,TRBJ1-5,few,TRBV19,CASSIRDNNQPQHF,TGTGCCAGTAGTATCCGGGACAACAATCAGCCCCAGCATTTT
NA,TRBJ1-1,once,TRBV9,CASSVDGGRVTEAFF,TGTGCCAGCAGCGTAGATGGGGGGCGCGTAACTGAAGCTTTCTTT
NA,TRBJ2-2,NA,TRBV13,CASSVRDMITGELFF,TGTGCCAGCAGCGTCCGGGACATGATCACCGGGGAGCTGTTTTTT
TRBD1,TRBJ1-2,NA,TRBV28,CASSLTRLGTGWDGNYGYTF,TGTGCCAGCAGTTTGACGAGGTTAGGGACAGGGTGGGATGGAAACTATGGCTACACCTTC
NA,TRBJ1-1,NA,TRBV30,CAWSVGNTEAFF,TGTGCCTGGAGTGTAGGGAACACTGAAGCTTTCTTT
NA,TRBJ2-7,once,TRBV7-9,CASSLVPYEQYF,TGTGCCAGCAGCTTAGTCCCCTACGAGCAGTACTTC
NA,TRBJ1-3,NA,TRBV5-1,CASSLPGNTIYF,TGCGCCAGCAGCTTGCCGGGAAACACCATATATTTT
NA,TRBJ2-1,NA,TRBV27,CASSLGVSSYNEQFF,TGTGCCAGCAGTCTGGGGGTCAGCTCCTACAATGAGCAGTTCTTC
NA,TRBJ2-5,NA,TRBV5-8,CATPRDQYF,TGTGCCACCCCGAGGGACCAGTACTTC
NA,TRBJ1-2,NA,TRBV6-1,CASEGINYGYTF,TGTGCCAGCGAGGGGATCAACTATGGCTACACCTTC